The TCR beta chain described here comes from a study of T cell responses to AZD1222 COVID-19 vaccine. The data were produced by immunoSEQ multiplex PCR, yet TCRdb's version contains in-frame clones alone and is incomplete. The repertoire has under 200,000 clones, approximately 93% of them found once; the top ten carry about 4%. Note on this clone: The antigen is unknown.

Overall study findings and caveats: Variant regions that are unmutated are reportedly the target of nearly half of spike-specific TCRs. All repertoire sampling was performed exclusively after the peak T cell response. Vaccine-associated CD4 TCRs spanned spike, dominant at 160-218 and 743-854.

This CDR3 region has 16 residues. Germline CDR1 and CDR2: SGHRS and YFSETQ. V shed 2 bases and J 3 bases; nucleotides not matched to a gene: 7. Specimen: peripheral blood, collected on day 0 of AZD1222 vaccination. V is TRBV5-1 and J is TRBJ2-7; 11 bases align to TRBD1. This TCR was recovered from an adult in good health. CDR3 DNA sequence: TGCGCCAGCAGCTTTAACACCGGGACAGGGGGCTACGAGCAGTACTTC. Protein product: CASSFNTGTGGYEQYF. The full variable domain, completed using reference TRBV5-1 and TRBJ2-7, is KAGVTQTPRYLIKTRGQQVTLSCSPISGHRSVSWYQQTPGQGLQFLFEYFSETQRNKGNFPGRFSGRQFSNSRSEMNVSTLELGDSALYLCASSFNTGTGGYEQYFGPGTRLTVT.